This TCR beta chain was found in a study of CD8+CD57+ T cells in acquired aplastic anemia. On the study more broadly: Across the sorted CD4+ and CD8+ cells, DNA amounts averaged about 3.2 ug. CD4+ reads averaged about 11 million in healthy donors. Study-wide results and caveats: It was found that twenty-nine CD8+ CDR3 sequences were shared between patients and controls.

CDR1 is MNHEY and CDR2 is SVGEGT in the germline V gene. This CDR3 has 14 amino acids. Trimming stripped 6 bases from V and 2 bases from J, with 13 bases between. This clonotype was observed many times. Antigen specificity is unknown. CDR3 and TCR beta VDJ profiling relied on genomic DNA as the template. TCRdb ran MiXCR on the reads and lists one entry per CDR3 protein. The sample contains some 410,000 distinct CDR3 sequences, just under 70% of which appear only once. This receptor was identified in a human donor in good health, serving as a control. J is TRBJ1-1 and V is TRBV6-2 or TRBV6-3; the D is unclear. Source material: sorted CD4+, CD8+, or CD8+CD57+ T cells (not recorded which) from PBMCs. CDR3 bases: TGTGCCAGCAGCCCCGCCGGGATCAACACTGAAGCTTTCTTT. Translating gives CASSPAGINTEAFF.